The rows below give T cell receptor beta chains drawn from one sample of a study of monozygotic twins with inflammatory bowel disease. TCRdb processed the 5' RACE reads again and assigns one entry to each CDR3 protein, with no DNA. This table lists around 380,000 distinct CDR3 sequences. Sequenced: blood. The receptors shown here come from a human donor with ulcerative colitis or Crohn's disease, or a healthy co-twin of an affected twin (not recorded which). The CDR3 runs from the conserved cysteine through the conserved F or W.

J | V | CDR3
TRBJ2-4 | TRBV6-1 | CASRQAGTGENIQYF
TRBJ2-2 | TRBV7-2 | CASSLEPIYTGELFF
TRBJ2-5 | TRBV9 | CASSLATQETQYF
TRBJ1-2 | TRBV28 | CASSYSTGTYGYTF
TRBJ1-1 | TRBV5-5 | CASTSQGAVNTEAFF
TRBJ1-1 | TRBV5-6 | CASSSAGVGAFF
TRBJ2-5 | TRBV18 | CASSEASSQETQYF
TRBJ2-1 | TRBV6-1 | CASSAHKGNEQFF
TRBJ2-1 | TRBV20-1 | CSASRSGSYNEQFF
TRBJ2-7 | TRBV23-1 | CASSQSGTSDYEQYF
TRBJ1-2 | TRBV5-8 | CASSSDRGTGYTF
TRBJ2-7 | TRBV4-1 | CASSQVGASGTYEQYF
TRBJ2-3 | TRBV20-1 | CSARVLPPGPDTQYF
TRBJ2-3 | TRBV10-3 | CAIQHPGQGGTDTQYF
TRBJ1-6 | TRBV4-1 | CASSQDRAGVGSPLHF
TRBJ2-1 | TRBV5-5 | CASSKGQGVYNEQFF
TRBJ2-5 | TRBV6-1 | CASSTARDSKQETQYF
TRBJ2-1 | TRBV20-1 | CSARDWTSGAYNEQFF
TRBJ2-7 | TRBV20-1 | CSALHPNKPSYEQYF
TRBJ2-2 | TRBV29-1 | CSVDISGMNTGELFF
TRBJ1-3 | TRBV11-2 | CASSLIVGQGMTGNTIYF
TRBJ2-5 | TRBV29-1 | CSVDSIAGFRETQYF
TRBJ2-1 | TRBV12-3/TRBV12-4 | CASSLALRGGAGNEQFF
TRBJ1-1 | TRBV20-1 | CSAKGHSANTEAFF
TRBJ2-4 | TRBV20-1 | CSARDQPSGGIAKNIQYF
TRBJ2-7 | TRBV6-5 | CASSTSGGAYEQYF
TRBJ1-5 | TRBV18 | CASSPGTGGRQPQHF
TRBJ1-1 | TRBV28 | CASRSSEHTEAFF
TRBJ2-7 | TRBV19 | CASSFNVLAGEGNEQYF
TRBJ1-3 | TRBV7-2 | CASSPTGNTIYF
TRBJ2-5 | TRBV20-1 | CSARSLGPEKTQYF
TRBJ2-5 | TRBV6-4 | CATSDPGLAGIPGGETQYF
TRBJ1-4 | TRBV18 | CASSPLGASGKLFF
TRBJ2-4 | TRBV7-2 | CASSLKLAKNIQYF
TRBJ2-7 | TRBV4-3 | CASSQDHPGYEQYF
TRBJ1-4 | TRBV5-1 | CASSYEPYRENEKLFF
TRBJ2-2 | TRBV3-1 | CASSRPAGENTGELFF
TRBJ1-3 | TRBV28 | CASSTLSGNTIYF
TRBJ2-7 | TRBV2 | CASTGTGGFGQYF
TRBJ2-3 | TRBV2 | CASSEGTSGVWADTQYF
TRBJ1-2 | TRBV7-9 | CASSVLGRRDNYGYTF
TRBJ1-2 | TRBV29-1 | CSANNQGIYGYTF
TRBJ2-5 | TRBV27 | CASSWSGTETQYF
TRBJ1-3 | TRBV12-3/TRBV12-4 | CASSFWSTRRGPRNTIYF
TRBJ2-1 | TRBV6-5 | CASSSMGPGQGAGYNEQFF
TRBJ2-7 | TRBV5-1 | CASSLKGVNTAPGYEQYF
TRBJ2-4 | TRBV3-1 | CASSQPRGPKNIQYF
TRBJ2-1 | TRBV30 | CAWSRLDNEQFF
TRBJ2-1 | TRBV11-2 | CASSLAREPNLF
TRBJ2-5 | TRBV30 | CAWSRTGSGRTQYF
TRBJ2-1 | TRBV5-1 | CASSLVGDRNYNEQFF
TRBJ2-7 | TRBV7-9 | CASSLGAGLTHEQYF
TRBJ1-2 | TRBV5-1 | CASIEGTGYGYTF
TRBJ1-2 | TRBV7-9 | CASSLVTGGSNGYTF
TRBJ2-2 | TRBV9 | CASSVRGRAAAGELFF
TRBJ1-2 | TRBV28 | CASSRTSGGYTF
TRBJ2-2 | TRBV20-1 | CSAAPHKNTGELFF
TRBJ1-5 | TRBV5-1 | CASSPGPEGNQPQHF
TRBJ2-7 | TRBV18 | CASSPPGTSGGLYEQYF
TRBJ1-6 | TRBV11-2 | CASSLDQGFNSPLHF